This T cell receptor (beta chain) came from a study of CD8 T cells in Susac syndrome. This clonotype was counted a few times. Reverse transcription of about 0.5 to 1 ug RNA used random hexamers. TCRdb processed the immunoSEQ multiplex PCR reads anew with MiXCR; each CDR3 protein has one entry. This table holds some 220,000 distinct CDR3 sequences, 95% found once. Germline assignment: CDR1 SGHDT and CDR2 YYEEEE. Deletions cut 5 bases from V and 4 bases from J, with 10 bases between. The CDR3 is 13 amino acids. The chain recombines TRBV5-6 with TRBJ2-1, with TRBD1 as a possible D gene (6 bases). This receptor was taken from a human donor with multiple sclerosis. The source material was CD4+ T cells from PBMCs. CDR3 residues: CASRYTGYNEQFF. CDR3 nucleotides: TGTGCCAGCAGATACACAGGGTACAATGAGCAGTTCTTC.